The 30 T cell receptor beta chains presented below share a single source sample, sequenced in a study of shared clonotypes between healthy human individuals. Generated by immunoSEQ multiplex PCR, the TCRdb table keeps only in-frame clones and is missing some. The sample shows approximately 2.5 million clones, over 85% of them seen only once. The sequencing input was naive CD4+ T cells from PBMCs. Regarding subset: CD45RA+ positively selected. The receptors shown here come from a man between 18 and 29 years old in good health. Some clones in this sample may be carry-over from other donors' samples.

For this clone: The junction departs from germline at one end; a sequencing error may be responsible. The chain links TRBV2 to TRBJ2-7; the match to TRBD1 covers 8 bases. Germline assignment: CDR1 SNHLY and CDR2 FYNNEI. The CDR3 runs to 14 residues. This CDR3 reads CASSEGQGHSEQYF. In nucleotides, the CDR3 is TGTGCCAGCAGCGAAGGACAGGGTCATAGCGAGCAGTACTTC.

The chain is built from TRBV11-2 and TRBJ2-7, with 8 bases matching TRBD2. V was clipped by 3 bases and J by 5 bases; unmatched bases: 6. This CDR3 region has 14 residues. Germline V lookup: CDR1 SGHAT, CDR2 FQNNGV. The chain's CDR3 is CASSFSGGPHEQYF. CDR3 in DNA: TGTGCCAGCAGCTTCTCGGGAGGGCCCCACGAGCAGTACTTC.

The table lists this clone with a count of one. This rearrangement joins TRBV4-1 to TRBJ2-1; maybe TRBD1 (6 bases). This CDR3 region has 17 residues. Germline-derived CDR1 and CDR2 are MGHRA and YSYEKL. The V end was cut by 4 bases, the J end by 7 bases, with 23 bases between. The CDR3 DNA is TGCGCCAGCAGCCCGCGGGCAGGGGACCCTCAGGGGAATGAGCAGTTCTTC. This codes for CASSPRAGDPQGNEQFF.

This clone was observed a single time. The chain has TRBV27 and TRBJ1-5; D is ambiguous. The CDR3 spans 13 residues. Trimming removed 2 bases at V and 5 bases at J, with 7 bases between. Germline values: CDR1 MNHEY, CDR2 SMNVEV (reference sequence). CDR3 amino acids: CASSLAPYQPQHF. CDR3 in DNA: TGTGCCAGCAGTTTAGCACCTTATCAGCCCCAGCATTTT.

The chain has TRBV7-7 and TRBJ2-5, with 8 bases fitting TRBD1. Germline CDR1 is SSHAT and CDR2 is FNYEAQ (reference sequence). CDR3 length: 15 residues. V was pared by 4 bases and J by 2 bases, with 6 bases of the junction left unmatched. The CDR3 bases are TGTGCCAGCAGCTCAGGACAGGGACCTCAAGAGACCCAGTACTTC. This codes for CASSSGQGPQETQYF. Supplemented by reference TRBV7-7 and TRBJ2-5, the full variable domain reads GAGVSQSPRYKVTKRGQDVTLRCDPISSHATLYWYQQALGQGPEFLTYFNYEAQPDKSGLPSDRFSAERPEGSISTLTIQRTEQRDSAMYRCASSSGQGPQETQYFGPGTRLLVL.

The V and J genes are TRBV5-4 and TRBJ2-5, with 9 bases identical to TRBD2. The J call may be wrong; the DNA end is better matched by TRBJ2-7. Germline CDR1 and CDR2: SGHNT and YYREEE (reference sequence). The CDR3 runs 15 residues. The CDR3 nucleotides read TGTGCCAGCAGCCTTCCGGGACTAGCTGACAACGAGCAGTACTTC. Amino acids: CASSLPGLADNEQYF.

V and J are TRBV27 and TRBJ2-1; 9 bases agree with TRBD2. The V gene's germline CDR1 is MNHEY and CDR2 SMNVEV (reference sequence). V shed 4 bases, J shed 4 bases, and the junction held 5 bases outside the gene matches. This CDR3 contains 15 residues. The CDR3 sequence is CASSSAGGWYNEQFF. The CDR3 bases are TGTGCCAGCAGTTCAGCGGGGGGCTGGTACAATGAGCAGTTCTTC.

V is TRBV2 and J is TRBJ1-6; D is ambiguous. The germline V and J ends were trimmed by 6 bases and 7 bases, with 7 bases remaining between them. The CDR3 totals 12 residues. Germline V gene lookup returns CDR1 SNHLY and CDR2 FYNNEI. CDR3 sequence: CASREGNSPLHF. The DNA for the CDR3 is TGTGCCAGCAGGGAGGGAAATTCACCCCTCCACTTT.

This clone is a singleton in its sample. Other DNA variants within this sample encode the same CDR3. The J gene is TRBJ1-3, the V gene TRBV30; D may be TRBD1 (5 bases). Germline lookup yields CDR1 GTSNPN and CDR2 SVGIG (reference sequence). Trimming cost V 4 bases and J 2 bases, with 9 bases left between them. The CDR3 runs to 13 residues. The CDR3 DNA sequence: TGTGCCTGGACGGGGGGAACTGGAAACACCATATATTTT. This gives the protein CAWTGGTGNTIYF.

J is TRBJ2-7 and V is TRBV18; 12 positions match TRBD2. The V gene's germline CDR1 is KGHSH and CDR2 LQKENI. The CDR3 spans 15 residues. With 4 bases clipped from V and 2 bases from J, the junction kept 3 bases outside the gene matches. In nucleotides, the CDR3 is TGTGCCAGCTCACTTACTAGCGGGAGGCCCTACGAGCAGTACTTC. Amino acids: CASSLTSGRPYEQYF.

The CDR3 loop reads CASSLTVHRAGAMNTEAFF. The CDR3 DNA follows: TGTGCCAGCAGCTTAACGGTTCACAGGGCCGGGGCCATGAACACTGAAGCTTTCTTT. J is TRBJ1-1 and V is TRBV7-2; D perhaps matches TRBD1 (6 bases). The germline V gene has CDR1 SGHTA and CDR2 FQGNSA. The CDR3 runs to 19 residues. With 2 bases removed from V and 0 bases from J, the gap between germline ends came to 22 bases.

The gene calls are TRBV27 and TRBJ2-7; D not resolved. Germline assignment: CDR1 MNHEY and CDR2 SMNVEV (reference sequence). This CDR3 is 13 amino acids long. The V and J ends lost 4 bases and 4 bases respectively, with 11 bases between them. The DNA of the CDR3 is TGTGCCAGCAGTTCCCTTAGGACGTACGAGCAGTACTTC. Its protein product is CASSSLRTYEQYF.

CDR3: CASSPDPGTGGNTIYF. As DNA, the CDR3 is TGTGCCAGCAGCCCGGACCCCGGGACAGGAGGAAACACCATATATTTT. The genes are TRBV5-4 and TRBJ1-3, with TRBD1 matching 8 bases. With 4 bases clipped from V and 4 bases from J, the junction kept 10 bases outside the gene matches. The V gene's germline CDR1 is SGHNT and CDR2 YYREEE (reference sequence). The CDR3 totals 16 residues.

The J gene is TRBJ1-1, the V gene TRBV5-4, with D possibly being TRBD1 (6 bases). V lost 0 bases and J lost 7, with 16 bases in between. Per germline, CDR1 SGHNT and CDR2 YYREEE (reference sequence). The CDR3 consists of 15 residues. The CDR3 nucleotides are TGTGCCAGCAGCTTGGGACAGGCCTATCCAGGTGAAGCTTTCTTT. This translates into CASSLGQAYPGEAFF.

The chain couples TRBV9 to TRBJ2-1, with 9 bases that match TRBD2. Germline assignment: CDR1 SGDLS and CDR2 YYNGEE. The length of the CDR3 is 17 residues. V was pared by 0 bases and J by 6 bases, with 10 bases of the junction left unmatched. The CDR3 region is CASSVALAGGPGNEQFF. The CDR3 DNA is TGTGCCAGCAGCGTAGCCTTGGCGGGAGGGCCGGGCAATGAGCAGTTCTTC.

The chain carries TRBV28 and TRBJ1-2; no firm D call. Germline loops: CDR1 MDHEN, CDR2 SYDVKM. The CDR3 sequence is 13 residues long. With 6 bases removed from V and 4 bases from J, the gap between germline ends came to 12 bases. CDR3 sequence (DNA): TGTGCCAGCAGGATCGGACGGGCCTATGGCTACACCTTC. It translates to CASRIGRAYGYTF.

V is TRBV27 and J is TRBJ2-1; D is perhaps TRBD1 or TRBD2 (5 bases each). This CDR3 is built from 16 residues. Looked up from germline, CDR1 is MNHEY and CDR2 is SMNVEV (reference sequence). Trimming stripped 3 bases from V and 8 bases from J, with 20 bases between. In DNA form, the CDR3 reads TGTGCCAGCAGTTTGTGGGCCCAGGGAAGGAGGTATGAGCAGTTCTTC. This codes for CASSLWAQGRRYEQFF.

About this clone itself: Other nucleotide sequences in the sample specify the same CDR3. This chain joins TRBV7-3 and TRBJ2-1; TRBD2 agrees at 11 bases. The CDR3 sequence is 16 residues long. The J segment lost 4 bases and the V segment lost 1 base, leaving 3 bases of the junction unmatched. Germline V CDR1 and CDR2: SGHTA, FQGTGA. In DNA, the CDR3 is TGTGCCAGCAGCTTAAAGAGGACTAGCGGGTACAATGAGCAGTTCTTC. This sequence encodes CASSLKRTSGYNEQFF.

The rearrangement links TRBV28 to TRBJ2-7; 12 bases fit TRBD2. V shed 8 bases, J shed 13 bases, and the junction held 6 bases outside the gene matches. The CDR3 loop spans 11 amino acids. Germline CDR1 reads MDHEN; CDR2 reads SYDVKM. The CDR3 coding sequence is TGTGCCAGCTACGGACTAGCGGGATTCTACTTC. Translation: CASYGLAGFYF.

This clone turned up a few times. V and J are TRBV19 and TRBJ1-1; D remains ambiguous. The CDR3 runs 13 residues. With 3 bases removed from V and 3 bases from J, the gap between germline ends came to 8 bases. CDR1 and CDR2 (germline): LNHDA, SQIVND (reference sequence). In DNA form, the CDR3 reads TGTGCCAGTAGTATCCACGGGGACACTGAAGCTTTCTTT. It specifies CASSIHGDTEAFF.

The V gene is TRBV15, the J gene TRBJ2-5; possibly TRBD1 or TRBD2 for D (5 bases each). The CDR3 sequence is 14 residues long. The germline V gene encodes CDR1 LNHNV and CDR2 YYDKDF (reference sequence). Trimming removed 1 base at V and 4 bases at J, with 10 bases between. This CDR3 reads CATSRALGVETQYF. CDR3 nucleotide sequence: TGTGCCACCAGCAGAGCTCTGGGGGTAGAGACCCAGTACTTC.

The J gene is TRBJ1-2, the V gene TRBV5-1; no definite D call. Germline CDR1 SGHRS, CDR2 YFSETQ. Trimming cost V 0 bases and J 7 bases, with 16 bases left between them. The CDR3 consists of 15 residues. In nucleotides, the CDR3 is TGCGCCAGCAGCTTGGCCTTCGGATCCCCTTCTGGCTACACCTTC. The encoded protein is CASSLAFGSPSGYTF.

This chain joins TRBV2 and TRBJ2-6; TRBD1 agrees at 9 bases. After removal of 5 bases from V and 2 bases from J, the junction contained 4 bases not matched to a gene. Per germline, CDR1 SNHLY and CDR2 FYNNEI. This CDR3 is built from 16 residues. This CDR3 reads CASSTGGYAGANVLTF. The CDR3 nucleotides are TGTGCCAGCAGTACAGGGGGCTATGCTGGGGCCAACGTCCTGACTTTC.

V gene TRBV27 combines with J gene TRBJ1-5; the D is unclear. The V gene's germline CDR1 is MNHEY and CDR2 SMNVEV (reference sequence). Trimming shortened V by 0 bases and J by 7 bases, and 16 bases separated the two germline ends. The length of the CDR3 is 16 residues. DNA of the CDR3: TGTGCCAGCAGTTTATCGGCTTGGGGTGGGAGACAGCCCCAGCATTTT. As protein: CASSLSAWGGRQPQHF.

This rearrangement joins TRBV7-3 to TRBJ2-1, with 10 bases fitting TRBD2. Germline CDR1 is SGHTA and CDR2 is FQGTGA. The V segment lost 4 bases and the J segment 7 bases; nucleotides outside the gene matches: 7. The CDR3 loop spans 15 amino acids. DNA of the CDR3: TGTGCCAGCAGCTCCCTAGCGGGAGTTTTAAATGAGCAGTTCTTC. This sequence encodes CASSSLAGVLNEQFF.

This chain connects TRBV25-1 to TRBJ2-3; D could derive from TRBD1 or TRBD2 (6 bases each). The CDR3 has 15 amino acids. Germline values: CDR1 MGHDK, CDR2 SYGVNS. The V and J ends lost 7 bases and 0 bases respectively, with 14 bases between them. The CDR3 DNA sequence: TGTGCCAGCAAATCGGGGGCCACTAGCACAGATACGCAGTATTTT. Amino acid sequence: CASKSGATSTDTQYF.

CDR3 DNA sequence: TGTGCCAGCAGCTTAGGAGGGGTAAGCAGGGGCTACGAAAAACTGTTTTTT. It yields the protein CASSLGGVSRGYEKLFF. The V and J genes are TRBV11-3 and TRBJ1-4; a possible D gene is TRBD1 (6 bases). This CDR3 comprises 17 residues. V was trimmed by 1 base and J by 8 bases, leaving 20 bases between them. The germline V gene has CDR1 SGHNT and CDR2 YENEEA.

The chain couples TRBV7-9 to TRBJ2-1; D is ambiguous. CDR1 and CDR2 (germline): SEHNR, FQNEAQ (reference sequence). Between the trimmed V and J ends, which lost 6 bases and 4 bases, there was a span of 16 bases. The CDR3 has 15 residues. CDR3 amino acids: CASRKPLSTYNEQFF. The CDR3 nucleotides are TGTGCCAGCAGAAAACCCCTCTCAACTTACAATGAGCAGTTCTTC.

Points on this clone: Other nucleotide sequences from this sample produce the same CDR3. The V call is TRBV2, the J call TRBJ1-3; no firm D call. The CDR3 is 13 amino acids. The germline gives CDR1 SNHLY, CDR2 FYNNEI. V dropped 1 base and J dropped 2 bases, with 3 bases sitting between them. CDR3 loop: CASSEGTGNTIYF. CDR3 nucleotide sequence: TGTGCCAGCAGTGAAGGGACTGGAAACACCATATATTTT.

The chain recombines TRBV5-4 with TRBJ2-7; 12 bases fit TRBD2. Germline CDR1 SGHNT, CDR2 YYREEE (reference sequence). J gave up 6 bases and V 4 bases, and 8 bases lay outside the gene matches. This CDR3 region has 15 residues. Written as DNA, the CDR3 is TGTGCCAGCAGCCCAAGGACTAGCGGGATATTCGAGCAGTACTTC. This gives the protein CASSPRTSGIFEQYF.